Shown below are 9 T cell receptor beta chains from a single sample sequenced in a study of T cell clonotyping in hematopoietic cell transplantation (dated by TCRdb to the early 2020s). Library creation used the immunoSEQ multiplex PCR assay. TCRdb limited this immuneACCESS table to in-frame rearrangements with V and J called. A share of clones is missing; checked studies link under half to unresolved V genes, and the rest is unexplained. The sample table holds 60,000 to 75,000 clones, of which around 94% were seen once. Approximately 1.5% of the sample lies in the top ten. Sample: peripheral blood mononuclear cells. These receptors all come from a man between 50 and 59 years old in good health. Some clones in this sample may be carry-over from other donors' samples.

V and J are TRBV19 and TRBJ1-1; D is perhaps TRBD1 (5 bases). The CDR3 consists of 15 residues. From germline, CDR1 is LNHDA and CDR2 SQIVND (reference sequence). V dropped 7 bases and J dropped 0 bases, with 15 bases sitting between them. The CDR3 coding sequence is TGTGCCAGTAAGGGGTTAGTCCTAATGAACACTGAAGCTTTCTTT. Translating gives CASKGLVLMNTEAFF.

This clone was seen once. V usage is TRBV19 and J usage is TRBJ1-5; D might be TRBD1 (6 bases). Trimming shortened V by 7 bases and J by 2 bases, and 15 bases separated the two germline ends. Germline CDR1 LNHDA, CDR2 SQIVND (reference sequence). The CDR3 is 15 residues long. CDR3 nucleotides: TGTGCCAGTAACGCACGACAGGTTGGCAATCAGCCCCAGCATTTT. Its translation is CASNARQVGNQPQHF.

The CDR3, as DNA: TGTGCCAGTAGTATGTGGGCAGGGATAGATAATTCACCCCTCCACTTT. Its protein product is CASSMWAGIDNSPLHF. This rearrangement joins TRBV19 to TRBJ1-6, with D possibly TRBD1 on 5 matching bases. V was trimmed by 3 bases and J by 5 bases, leaving 14 bases between them. This CDR3 has 16 residues. Per germline, CDR1 LNHDA and CDR2 SQIVND (reference sequence).

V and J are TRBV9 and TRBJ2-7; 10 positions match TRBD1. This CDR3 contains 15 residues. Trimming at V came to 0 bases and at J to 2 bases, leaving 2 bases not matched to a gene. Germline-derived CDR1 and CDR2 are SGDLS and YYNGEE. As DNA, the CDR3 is TGTGCCAGCAGCGTAGGGGACAGGGGTACCTACGAGCAGTACTTC. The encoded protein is CASSVGDRGTYEQYF.

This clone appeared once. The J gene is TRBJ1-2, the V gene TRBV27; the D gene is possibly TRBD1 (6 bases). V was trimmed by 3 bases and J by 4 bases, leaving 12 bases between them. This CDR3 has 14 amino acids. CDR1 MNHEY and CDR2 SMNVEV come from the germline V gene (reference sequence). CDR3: CASSLGGRGYGYTF. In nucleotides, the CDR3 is TGTGCCAGCAGTTTGGGGGGGCGGGGCTATGGCTACACCTTC.

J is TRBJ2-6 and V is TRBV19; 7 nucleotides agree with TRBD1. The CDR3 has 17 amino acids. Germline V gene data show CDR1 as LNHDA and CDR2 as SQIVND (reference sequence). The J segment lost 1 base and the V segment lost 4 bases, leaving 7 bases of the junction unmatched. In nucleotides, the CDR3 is TGTGCCAGTAGTACACGAACGACAGGGTCTGGGGCCAACGTCCTGACTTTC. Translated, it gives CASSTRTTGSGANVLTF.

The CDR3 DNA sequence: TGTGCCAGCAGCTTAGTGCGGACAGGGGGTAATGACGAGCAGTACTTC. It specifies CASSLVRTGGNDEQYF. The chain recombines TRBV11-2 with TRBJ2-7; 10 positions match TRBD1. This CDR3 spans 16 amino acids. J lost 5 bases, V lost 1 base, and 8 bases had no gene match. The germline V gene encodes CDR1 SGHAT and CDR2 FQNNGV.

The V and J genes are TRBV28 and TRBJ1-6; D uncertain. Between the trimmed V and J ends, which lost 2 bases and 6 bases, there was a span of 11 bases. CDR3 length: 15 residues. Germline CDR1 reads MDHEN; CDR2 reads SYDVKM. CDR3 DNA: TGTGCCAGCAGTTTACAGGACCCGGCTAATTCACCCCTCCACTTT. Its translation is CASSLQDPANSPLHF.

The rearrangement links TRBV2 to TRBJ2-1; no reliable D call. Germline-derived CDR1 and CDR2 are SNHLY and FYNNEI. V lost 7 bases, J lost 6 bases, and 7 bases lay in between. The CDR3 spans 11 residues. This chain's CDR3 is CASTVSNEQFF. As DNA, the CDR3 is TGTGCCAGCACCGTCAGCAATGAGCAGTTCTTC.